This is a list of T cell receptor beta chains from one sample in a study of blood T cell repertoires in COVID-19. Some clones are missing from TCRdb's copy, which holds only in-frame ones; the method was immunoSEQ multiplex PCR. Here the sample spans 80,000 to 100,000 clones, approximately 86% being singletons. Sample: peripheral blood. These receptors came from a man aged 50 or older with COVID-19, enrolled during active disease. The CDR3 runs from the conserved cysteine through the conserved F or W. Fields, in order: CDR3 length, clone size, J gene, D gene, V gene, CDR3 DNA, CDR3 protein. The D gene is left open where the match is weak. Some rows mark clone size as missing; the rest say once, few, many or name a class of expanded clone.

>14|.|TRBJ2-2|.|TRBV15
TGTGCCACCAGCAGGGGCGTAAACACCGGGGAGCTGTTTTTT
CATSRGVNTGELFF
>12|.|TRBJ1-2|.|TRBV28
TGTGCCACTCGGGAGGGGGGGACGAGCTACACCTTC
CATREGGTSYTF
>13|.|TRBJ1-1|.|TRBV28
TGTGCCAGCAGCCCGGGAGGAGGCACTGAAGCTTTCTTT
CASSPGGGTEAFF
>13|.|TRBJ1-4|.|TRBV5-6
TGTGCCAGCAGCTTACCGGACAGTGAAAAACTGTTTTTT
CASSLPDSEKLFF
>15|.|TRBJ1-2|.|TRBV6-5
TGTGCCAGCAAAGCCGGGACGGGAGATTACTATGGCTACACCTTC
CASKAGTGDYYGYTF
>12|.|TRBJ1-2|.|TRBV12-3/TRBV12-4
TGTGCCAGCAGTTCCAACAGCTATGGCTACACCTTC
CASSSNSYGYTF
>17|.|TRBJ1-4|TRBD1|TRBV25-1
TGTGCCAGCAGTGCCTGGGACAGTACCACAACTAATGAAAAACTGTTTTTT
CASSAWDSTTTNEKLFF
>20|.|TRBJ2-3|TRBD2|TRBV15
TGTGCCACCAGCAGCGTTCCGGGACTAGCGGGGGCCGTACTCAGCGATACGCAGTATTTT
CATSSVPGLAGAVLSDTQYF
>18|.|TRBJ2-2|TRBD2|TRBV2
TGTGCCAGCAGTGAGGATCTAGCGGGGGGCGGGGACACCGGGGAGCTGTTTTTT
CASSEDLAGGGDTGELFF
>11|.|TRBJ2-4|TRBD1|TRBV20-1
TGCAGTGCAAACAGGGGAAACATTCAGTACTTC
CSANRGNIQYF
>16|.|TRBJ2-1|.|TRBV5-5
TGTGCCAGCAGCTTGGGTCCCGAGACAGGATACAATGAGCAGTTCTTC
CASSLGPETGYNEQFF
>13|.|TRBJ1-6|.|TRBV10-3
TGTGCCATCGCGGTTACCTATAATTCACCCCTCCACTTT
CAIAVTYNSPLHF
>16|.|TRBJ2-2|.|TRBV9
TGTGCCAGCAGCGTAGCGGAGGGAGGGAACACCGGGGAGCTGTTTTTT
CASSVAEGGNTGELFF
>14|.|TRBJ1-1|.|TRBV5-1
TGCGCCAGCAGCCCCCGGGGAATGAACACTGAAGCTTTCTTT
CASSPRGMNTEAFF
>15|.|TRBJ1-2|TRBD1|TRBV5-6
TGTGCCAGCAGCGTGAAACCGGGACAGGGCTATGGCTACACCTTC
CASSVKPGQGYGYTF
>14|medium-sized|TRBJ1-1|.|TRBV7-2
TGTGCCAGCAGCTCGGCGACAGGGAACACTGAAGCTTTCTTT
CASSSATGNTEAFF
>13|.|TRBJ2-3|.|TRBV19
TGTGCCAGTGAGGCCGACTACTCAGATACGCAGTATTTT
CASEADYSDTQYF
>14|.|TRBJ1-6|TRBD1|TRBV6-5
TGTGCCAGCACCGGGGGACAGGGGAATTCACCCCTCCACTTT
CASTGGQGNSPLHF
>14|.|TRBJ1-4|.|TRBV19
TGTGCCAGTAGTACCTGGTCAGGAAATGAAAAACTGTTTTTT
CASSTWSGNEKLFF
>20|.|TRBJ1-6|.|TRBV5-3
TGTGCCAGAAGCGTCAGGACGGAGGAACAGCGGGGCTCCTATAATTCACCCCTCCACTTT
CARSVRTEEQRGSYNSPLHF
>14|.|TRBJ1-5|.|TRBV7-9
TGTGCCAGCAGCCCAGGGTTTAGCAATCAGCCCCAGCATTTT
CASSPGFSNQPQHF
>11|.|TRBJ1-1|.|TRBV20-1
TGCAGTGCTAGTTATGCGGGAGTGGCTTTCTTT
CSASYAGVAFF
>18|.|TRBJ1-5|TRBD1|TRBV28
TGTGCCAGCAGTTTGCGGACAGGGGGCACTTGGATTTATCAGCCCCAGCATTTT
CASSLRTGGTWIYQPQHF
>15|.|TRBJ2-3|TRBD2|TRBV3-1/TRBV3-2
TGTGCCAGCAGCCCGACTAGCGGCATAGCAGATACGCAGTATTTT
CASSPTSGIADTQYF
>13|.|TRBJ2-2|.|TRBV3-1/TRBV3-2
TGTGCCAGCAGCAGGGGGTACAACGGGGAGCTGTTTTTT
CASSRGYNGELFF
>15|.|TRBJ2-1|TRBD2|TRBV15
TGTGCCACCAGCATCACTAGCGGGGAGTACAATGAGCAGTTCTTC
CATSITSGEYNEQFF
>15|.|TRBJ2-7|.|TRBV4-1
TGCGCCAGCAGCCAAGGACAGTTGAGCTCCTACGAGCAGTACTTC
CASSQGQLSSYEQYF
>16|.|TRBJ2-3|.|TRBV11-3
TGTGCCAGCAGCTTAGGGGGCGCGGATAACACAGATACGCAGTATTTT
CASSLGGADNTDTQYF
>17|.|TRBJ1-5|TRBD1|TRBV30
TGTGCCTGGAGTGAAGGGAGGACAGGGGAGGGCAATCAGCCCCAGCATTTT
CAWSEGRTGEGNQPQHF
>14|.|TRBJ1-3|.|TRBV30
TGTGCCTGGAGTCGTGGAGGGGATGGAAACACCATATATTTT
CAWSRGGDGNTIYF
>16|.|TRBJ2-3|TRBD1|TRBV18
TGTGCCAGCTCGTCCAATTACAGGGGGAGTCAAGATACGCAGTATTTT
CASSSNYRGSQDTQYF
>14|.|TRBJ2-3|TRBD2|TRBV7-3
TGTGCCAGCAGCTCGGGACTAGCGATAGATACGCAGTATTTT
CASSSGLAIDTQYF
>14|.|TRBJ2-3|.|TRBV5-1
TGCGCCAGCAGCTTGGACAGGGGCACAGATACGCAGTATTTT
CASSLDRGTDTQYF
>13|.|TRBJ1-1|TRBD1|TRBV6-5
TGTGCCACACAGGGACAGGGATCTACTGAAGCTTTCTTT
CATQGQGSTEAFF
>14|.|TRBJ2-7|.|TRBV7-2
TGTGCCAGCAGCTTAGCGGGGCCCGTCTACGAGCAGTACTTC
CASSLAGPVYEQYF
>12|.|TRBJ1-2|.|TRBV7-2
TGTGCCAGCAGATCCCCAGGATACGGCTACACCTTC
CASRSPGYGYTF
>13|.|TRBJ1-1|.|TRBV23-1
TGCGCCAGCAGTCCATCTCAGGTAGTTGAAGCTTTCTTT
CASSPSQVVEAFF
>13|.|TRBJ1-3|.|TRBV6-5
TGTGCCAGCAGTTTAAACAGGGGAAACACCATATATTTT
CASSLNRGNTIYF
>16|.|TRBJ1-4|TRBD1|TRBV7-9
TGTGCCAGCAGCTCAGCAGGGGGCCGCACTAATGAAAAACTGTTTTTT
CASSSAGGRTNEKLFF
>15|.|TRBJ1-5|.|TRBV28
TGTGCCAGCAGTTTATTGGGCAGGATGGATCAGCCCCAGCATTTT
CASSLLGRMDQPQHF